The next 15 T cell receptor beta chains were all read from a single sample in a study of blood T cell repertoires in COVID-19 (dated by TCRdb to the early 2020s). The method behind the library was the immunoSEQ multiplex PCR assay. The source is immuneACCESS, and TCRdb retained only in-frame sequences with V and J called. Part of the clones is not carried over; for the studies checked, unresolved V genes explain less than half of this, and the remainder is unexplained. For this sample there are about 250,000 clones; around nine tenths appear just once. The ten largest clones represent approximately 1.6% of the sample. Sequenced: PBMCs or T cells enriched from blood (not recorded which). Receptors originate from a woman in her 50s who had recovered from COVID-19.

The chain has TRBV6-5 and TRBJ1-5; 7 nucleotides align to TRBD1. CDR1 and CDR2 (germline): MNHEY, SVGAGI. The ends lost 6 bases at V and 5 bases at J; junction bases unmatched: 7. The CDR3 has 14 residues. This CDR3 reads CASRPTGKYQPQHF. Written as DNA, the CDR3 is TGTGCCAGCAGACCGACAGGGAAGTATCAGCCCCAGCATTTT.

The rearrangement links TRBV5-4 to TRBJ2-2; D remains ambiguous. Deletions cut 0 bases from V and 7 bases from J, with 10 bases between. This CDR3 contains 14 residues. The germline CDR1 and CDR2 sequences are SGHNT and YYREEE (reference sequence). The CDR3 sequence: CASSLAVASGELFF. In DNA form, the CDR3 reads TGTGCCAGCAGCTTGGCAGTTGCCAGCGGGGAGCTGTTTTTT.

This clone was seen only once. The chain has TRBV7-9 and TRBJ2-5; TRBD1 agrees at 7 bases. This CDR3 region has 17 residues. CDR1 and CDR2 from the germline V gene are SEHNR and FQNEAQ (reference sequence). V lost 3 bases and J lost 0; bases outside the gene matches: 10. Here the CDR3 reads CASSLYPGTEYQETQYF. The CDR3 region has the DNA TGTGCCAGCAGCTTGTACCCCGGGACAGAGTACCAAGAGACCCAGTACTTC.

V and J are TRBV29-1 and TRBJ1-2; 9 nucleotides match TRBD1. The length of the CDR3 is 12 residues. Germline trimming cut 4 bases from V and 5 bases from J; bases unmatched to any gene: 2. The V gene's germline CDR1 is SQVTM and CDR2 ANQGSEA. The CDR3 DNA sequence: TGCAGCGTTGTGGACAGGGGATATGGCTACACCTTC. Protein sequence: CSVVDRGYGYTF.

The CDR3 here is CASSSVGFSLNTEAFF. The CDR3 bases are TGTGCCAGCAGCTCGGTCGGGTTTTCATTAAACACTGAAGCTTTCTTT. The chain employs TRBV11-1 and TRBJ1-1; the D is unclear. This CDR3 region has 16 residues. Germline lookup yields CDR1 SGHAT and CDR2 FQDESV (reference sequence). Trimming removed 4 bases at V and 2 bases at J, with 17 bases between.

V and J are TRBV4-2 and TRBJ2-7, with 7 positions matching TRBD1. After removal of 4 bases from V and 6 bases from J, the junction contained 6 bases not matched to a gene. Germline V lookup: CDR1 LGHNA, CDR2 YNFKEQ. The CDR3 loop spans 13 amino acids. The CDR3 nucleotides read TGTGCCAGCAGCCCCTTCAGGGGGTCCGAGCAGTACTTC. Residues: CASSPFRGSEQYF.

V gene TRBV18 combines with J gene TRBJ1-4; 9 bases map to TRBD1. CDR3 length: 15 amino acids. Germline CDR1 and CDR2: KGHSH and LQKENI. The junction had 8 bases not matched to a gene; V was cut back by 5 bases and J by 7 bases. DNA for the CDR3: TGTGCCAGCTCAAAGGACAGGGGTCGTATTGAAAAACTGTTTTTT. Encoded protein: CASSKDRGRIEKLFF.

This chain joins TRBV19 and TRBJ2-7, with 7 positions matching TRBD2. Germline V gene lookup returns CDR1 LNHDA and CDR2 SQIVND (reference sequence). V lost 6 bases, J lost 1 base, and 12 bases stayed unmatched. The CDR3 sequence is 16 residues long. The chain's CDR3 is CASSPLRGSGSYEQYF. In DNA, the CDR3 is TGTGCCAGTAGCCCTCTCCGCGGGAGTGGATCCTACGAGCAGTACTTC. The full variable domain, with the rest looked up from reference TRBV19 and TRBJ2-7, is DGGITQSPKYLFRKEGQNVTLSCEQNLNHDAMYWYRQDPGQGLRLIYYSQIVNDFQKGDIAEGYSVSREKKESFPLTVTSAQKNPTAFYLCASSPLRGSGSYEQYFGPGTRLTVT.

The J gene is TRBJ1-2, the V gene TRBV5-6; possibly TRBD1 for D (6 bases). Germline V gives CDR1 SGHDT, CDR2 YYEEEE. V was shortened by 0 bases and J by 5 bases, with 14 bases between the two germline ends. This CDR3 spans 15 amino acids. In DNA form, the CDR3 reads TGTGCCAGCAGCTTGGAACCAGGGGTCGGGTATGGCTACACCTTC. Encoded protein: CASSLEPGVGYGYTF.

V and J are TRBV5-8 and TRBJ2-5, with D possibly TRBD1 on 6 matching bases. Germline CDR1 is SGHTS and CDR2 is YDEGEE. The CDR3 spans 15 residues. The V end lost 3 bases, the J end lost 2 bases, and 14 bases lay between the germline ends. The CDR3, as DNA: TGTGCCAGCAGCTCGCTTCGGACAGCACAAGAGACCCAGTACTTC. Protein sequence: CASSSLRTAQETQYF.

This chain connects TRBV6-2 or TRBV6-3 to TRBJ2-7; possible D gene TRBD1, 5 bases. This CDR3 is built from 15 residues. The V end lost 3 bases, the J end lost 0 bases, and 12 bases lay between the germline ends. Per the germline V gene, CDR1 is MNHEY and CDR2 is SVGEGT. CDR3 residues: CASSYDRGNSYEQYF. DNA for the CDR3: TGTGCCAGCAGTTATGATAGGGGCAACTCCTACGAGCAGTACTTC.

The sample holds one count of this clone. The chain combines TRBV6-5 with TRBJ1-3; D remains unclear. With 6 bases removed from V and 3 bases from J, the gap between germline ends came to 12 bases. Per germline, CDR1 MNHEY and CDR2 SVGAGI. This CDR3 contains 14 residues. In DNA, the CDR3 is TGTGCCAGCAGCGCCGGGAGGGTTGGAAACACCATATATTTT. Its protein product is CASSAGRVGNTIYF.

This rearrangement joins TRBV7-9 to TRBJ1-3, with D perhaps TRBD1 (5 bases). The CDR3 consists of 16 residues. Per the germline V gene, CDR1 is SEHNR and CDR2 is FQNEAQ (reference sequence). V was shortened by 5 bases and J by 7 bases, with 21 bases between the two germline ends. CDR3 nucleotides: TGTGCCAGCAGCAATTTAACAGGACCTAGACTTAACACCATATATTTT. It encodes CASSNLTGPRLNTIYF.

The CDR3 loop reads CASKVIGGQGADEQYF. For the CDR3, the DNA is TGTGCCAGCAAAGTTATAGGGGGACAGGGGGCGGACGAGCAGTACTTC. V usage is TRBV27 and J usage is TRBJ2-7; TRBD1 matches at 12 bases. From germline, CDR1 is MNHEY and CDR2 SMNVEV (reference sequence). Germline trimming cut 7 bases from V and 5 bases from J; bases unmatched to any gene: 12. The CDR3 has 16 amino acids.

This chain uses TRBV18 with TRBJ1-3; unclear D gene. V was clipped by 5 bases and J by 4 bases, with 9 bases between them. Germline V gene lookup returns CDR1 KGHSH and CDR2 LQKENI. The CDR3 is made up of 13 amino acids. This chain's CDR3 is CASSVEEGNTIYF. In nucleotides, the CDR3 is TGTGCCAGCTCAGTAGAAGAAGGAAACACCATATATTTT.